The 19 T cell receptor beta chains listed next were all sequenced from one sample in a study of technical replicates of blood from a few donors. Clones were read by immunoSEQ multiplex PCR, and TCRdb kept only the in-frame ones, dropping some. This sample carries around 83,000 clones, approximately 94% of them seen once, and the ten largest clones take under 0.5%. The material sequenced was T cells isolated from PBMCs. These TCRs come from a human donor in good health.

The chain has TRBV5-4 and TRBJ1-5; 8 bases line up with TRBD1. CDR1 SGHNT and CDR2 YYREEE come from the germline V gene (reference sequence). This CDR3 is built from 16 residues. The ends lost 3 bases at V and 6 bases at J; junction bases unmatched: 11. In nucleotides, the CDR3 is TGTGCCAGCAGCTCGCCGGGACAGGACTTGCTTCAGCCCCAGCATTTT. This sequence encodes CASSSPGQDLLQPQHF.

V and J are TRBV29-1 and TRBJ2-2; the D is unclear. The CDR3 covers 12 residues. The germline V and J ends were trimmed by 5 bases and 2 bases, with 6 bases remaining between them. The germline V gene has CDR1 SQVTM and CDR2 ANQGSEA. The chain's CDR3 is CSVNLNTGELFF. In nucleotides, the CDR3 is TGCAGCGTTAATCTAAACACCGGGGAGCTGTTTTTT.

This chain uses TRBV27 with TRBJ2-7; 10 positions agree with TRBD2. CDR3 length: 15 residues. V lost 6 bases to trimming and J lost 5 bases; unmatched junction nucleotides: 10. In germline, CDR1 is MNHEY, CDR2 SMNVEV (reference sequence). CDR3 in amino acids: CASSMGLAIFNEQYF. The CDR3 DNA is TGTGCCAGCAGCATGGGACTAGCGATTTTCAACGAGCAGTACTTC.

The chain carries TRBV4-2 and TRBJ2-1, with 10 bases identical to TRBD2. Losses at the gene ends were 1 base for V and 7 bases for J; bases not matched to a gene: 4. The CDR3 has 15 residues. Germline values: CDR1 LGHNA, CDR2 YNFKEQ. CDR3 nucleotides: TGTGCCAGCAGCCAAGGACTAGCGGGTCGAAATGAGCAGTTCTTC. Translating it yields CASSQGLAGRNEQFF.

The chain is built from TRBV9 and TRBJ2-1; D uncertain. V lost 0 bases, J lost 4 bases, and 11 bases lay in between. CDR3 length equals 15 residues. Germline V gene lookup returns CDR1 SGDLS and CDR2 YYNGEE. In nucleotides, the CDR3 is TGTGCCAGCAGCGTAGGCCCTACGGGTTACAATGAGCAGTTCTTC. It specifies CASSVGPTGYNEQFF.

The CDR3 region is CASSFSGTELYEQYF. The DNA of the CDR3 is TGTGCCAGCAGTTTTAGCGGGACAGAACTGTACGAGCAGTACTTC. The V call is TRBV27, the J call TRBJ2-7; D is possibly TRBD2 (8 bases). CDR3 length: 15 residues. The germline V gene encodes CDR1 MNHEY and CDR2 SMNVEV (reference sequence). The ends were cut back, 3 bases at V and 4 bases at J, with 16 bases in the middle.

The chain is built from TRBV5-8 and TRBJ2-7; D is unresolved. Germline V gene sequence: CDR1 SGHTS, CDR2 YDEGEE. Trimming pared 0 bases from V and 6 bases from J, leaving 10 bases between. The CDR3 is 13 residues long. The chain's CDR3 is CASSLAGGREQYF. The CDR3 DNA is TGTGCCAGCAGCTTGGCCGGTGGGCGCGAGCAGTACTTC.

The chain combines TRBV11-1 with TRBJ1-2; TRBD1 aligns across 10 bases. V lost 0 bases to trimming and J lost 8 bases; unmatched junction nucleotides: 9. The CDR3 is 16 residues long. In germline, CDR1 is SGHAT, CDR2 FQDESV (reference sequence). The CDR3 loop reads CASSLAFGTGERGYTF. Written as DNA, the CDR3 is TGTGCCAGCAGCTTAGCGTTCGGGACAGGGGAACGGGGCTACACCTTC.

This chain uses TRBV9 with TRBJ2-1; 9 bases are a match to TRBD2. From germline, CDR1 is SGDLS and CDR2 YYNGEE. V trimming: 4 bases; J trimming: 2 bases; junction bases outside the gene matches: 4. The CDR3 is 15 residues long. CDR3 nucleotides: TGTGCCAGCAGCTTCCTAGCGGGGCCCTACAATGAGCAGTTCTTC. Its protein is CASSFLAGPYNEQFF.

V is TRBV2 and J is TRBJ1-1; unclear D gene. The V end was cut by 2 bases, the J end by 9 bases, with 13 bases between. Germline V gene lookup returns CDR1 SNHLY and CDR2 FYNNEI. The CDR3 is 13 amino acids. CDR3 residues: CASSEPSGKKAFF. Written as DNA, the CDR3 is TGTGCCAGCAGTGAACCGTCAGGTAAGAAAGCTTTCTTT.

This chain connects TRBV14 to TRBJ2-1, with 9 bases matching TRBD2. The CDR3 sequence is 16 residues long. The V segment lost 4 bases and the J segment 0 bases; nucleotides outside the gene matches: 4. Germline assignment: CDR1 SGHDN and CDR2 FVKESK. The CDR3 DNA reads as TGTGCCAGCAGCCTACTGACTAGCGGCTCCTACAATGAGCAGTTCTTC. Its translation is CASSLLTSGSYNEQFF.

The chain has TRBV9 and TRBJ2-3; 9 bases fit TRBD2. In germline, CDR1 is SGDLS, CDR2 YYNGEE. J lost 3 bases, V lost 2 bases, and 10 bases had no gene match. The CDR3 covers 17 residues. The CDR3 region is CASSVIAGEEYTDTQYF. The CDR3 coding sequence is TGTGCCAGCAGCGTCATAGCGGGAGAAGAGTATACAGATACGCAGTATTTT. Complete variable domain (other parts from reference TRBV9 and TRBJ2-3): DSGVTQTPKHLITATGQRVTLRCSPRSGDLSVYWYQQSLDQGLQFLIQYYNGEERAKGNILERFSAQQFPDLHSELNLSSLELGDSALYFCASSVIAGEEYTDTQYFGPGTRLTVL.

The chain employs TRBV7-3 and TRBJ2-1, with 9 bases fitting TRBD2. V lost 3 bases to trimming and J lost 6 bases; unmatched junction nucleotides: 9. This CDR3 has 16 amino acids. In germline, CDR1 is SGHTA, CDR2 FQGTGA. The CDR3 spells CASSFEAGGPLNEQFF. The DNA of the CDR3 is TGTGCCAGCAGCTTTGAGGCGGGAGGGCCGCTCAATGAGCAGTTCTTC.

The V call is TRBV6-6, the J call TRBJ1-5, with D hard to call. The CDR3 runs to 15 residues. V was clipped by 0 bases and J by 7 bases, with 13 bases between them. Germline CDR1 MNHNY, CDR2 SVGAGI (reference sequence). CDR3 nucleotide sequence: TGTGCCAGCAGTTACTCGTACGGGAAGAGCCAGCCCCAGCATTTT. Translation: CASSYSYGKSQPQHF.

This clone is a singleton in its sample. This chain uses TRBV30 with TRBJ2-5, with D possibly matching TRBD1 (6 bases). The CDR3 totals 16 residues. Germline CDR1 GTSNPN, CDR2 SVGIG (reference sequence). Trimming removed 3 bases from V and 0 bases from J, with 17 bases in between. CDR3 sequence (DNA): TGTGCCTGGAGGAGAAGCCGGGACACGTACCAAGAGACCCAGTACTTC. The encoded protein is CAWRRSRDTYQETQYF.

The rearrangement joins TRBV30 to TRBJ2-2; a possible D gene is TRBD2 (5 bases). The CDR3 totals 14 residues. The germline CDR1 and CDR2 sequences are GTSNPN and SVGIG (reference sequence). The V and J ends lost 6 bases and 0 bases respectively, with 11 bases between them. CDR3 bases: TGTGCCTGCCTAGCTAGGACGAACACCGGGGAGCTGTTTTTT. This sequence encodes CACLARTNTGELFF.

This chain links TRBV7-3 with TRBJ1-2; 7 nucleotides align to TRBD1. Germline CDR1 SGHTA, CDR2 FQGTGA. Unmatched junction bases numbered 4, after V lost 3 bases and J lost 3 bases. The CDR3 is 14 amino acids. The CDR3 region has the DNA TGTGCCAGCAGCTTGGACAGGTATGACTATGGCTACACCTTC. It specifies CASSLDRYDYGYTF.

V usage is TRBV15 and J usage is TRBJ2-1; D is possibly TRBD2 (6 bases). This CDR3 spans 15 amino acids. CDR1 LNHNV and CDR2 YYDKDF come from the germline V gene (reference sequence). Trimming removed 2 bases at V and 3 bases at J, with 11 bases between. CDR3 sequence (DNA): TGTGCCACCAGCAGACGACTAGGTGGCTACAATGAGCAGTTCTTC. It codes for CATSRRLGGYNEQFF.

The chain is built from TRBV25-1 and TRBJ2-1; TRBD2 agrees at 10 bases. The CDR3 sequence is 15 residues long. The V gene end was trimmed by 2 bases and the J gene end by 5 bases; junction bases not matched to a gene: 3. The germline CDR1 and CDR2 sequences are MGHDK and SYGVNS. The CDR3 coding sequence is TGTGCCAGCAGTGAACAGCGGGAGGGTCACAATGAGCAGTTCTTC. Its translation is CASSEQREGHNEQFF.